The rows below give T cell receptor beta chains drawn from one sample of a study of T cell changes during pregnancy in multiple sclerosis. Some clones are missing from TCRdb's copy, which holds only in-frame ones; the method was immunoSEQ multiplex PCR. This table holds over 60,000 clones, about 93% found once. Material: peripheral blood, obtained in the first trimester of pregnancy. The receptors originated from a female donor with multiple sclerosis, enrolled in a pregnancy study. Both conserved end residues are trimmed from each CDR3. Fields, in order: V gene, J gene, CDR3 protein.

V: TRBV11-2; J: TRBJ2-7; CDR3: ASSLKEGGIYEQY
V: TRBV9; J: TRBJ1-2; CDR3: ASSVGGGSYGYT
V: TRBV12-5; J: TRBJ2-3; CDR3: ASGFLPTGGLSDTQY
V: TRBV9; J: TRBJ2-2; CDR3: ASSVPVYGELF
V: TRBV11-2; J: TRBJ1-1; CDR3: ASSFIKGDTEAF
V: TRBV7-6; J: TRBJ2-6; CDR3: ASRGRTGDNVLT
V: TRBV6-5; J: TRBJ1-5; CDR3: ASSYSQDSNQPQH
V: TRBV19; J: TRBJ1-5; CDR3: ASSILNQVD
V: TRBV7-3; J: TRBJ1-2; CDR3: ASSLGYGDGYT
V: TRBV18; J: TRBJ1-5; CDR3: ASSKMSPGGGNQPQH
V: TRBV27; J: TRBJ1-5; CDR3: ASRARGWSNQPQH
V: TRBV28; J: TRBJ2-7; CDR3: ASSSRDYEQY
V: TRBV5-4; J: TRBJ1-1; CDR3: ASILWGQEAF
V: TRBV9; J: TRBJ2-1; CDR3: ASSPQTGTGYNEQF
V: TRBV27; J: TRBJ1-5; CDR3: ASSLSRTGGLSNQPQH
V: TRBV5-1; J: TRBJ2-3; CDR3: ASSSPLDTQY
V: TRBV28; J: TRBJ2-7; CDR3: ASSFSGTGYEQY
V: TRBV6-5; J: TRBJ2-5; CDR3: ATKGGGAETQY
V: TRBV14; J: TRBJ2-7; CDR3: ASSHRLAGVYEQY
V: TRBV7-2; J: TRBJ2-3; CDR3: ASRPPGPDTQY
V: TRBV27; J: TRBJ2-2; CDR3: ASSLEWSFGELF
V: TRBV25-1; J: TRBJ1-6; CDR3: ASSLGTANSPLH
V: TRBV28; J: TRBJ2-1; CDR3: ASKSPSPGEGISYNEQF
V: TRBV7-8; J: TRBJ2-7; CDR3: ASSLGKNYEQY
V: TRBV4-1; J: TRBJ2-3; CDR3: ASSPPFVSGIHLGDTQY
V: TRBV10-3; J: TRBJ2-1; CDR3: AISDYSGIYNEQF
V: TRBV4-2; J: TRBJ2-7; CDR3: ASSLDGGSGVDEQY
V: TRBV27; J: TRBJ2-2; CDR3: ASSLKGANTGELF
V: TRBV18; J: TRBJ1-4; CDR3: ASSLGQGSTNEKLF
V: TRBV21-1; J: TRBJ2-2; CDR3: ASLRLERRTTGELF
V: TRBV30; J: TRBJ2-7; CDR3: AWKRTGTGDYEQY
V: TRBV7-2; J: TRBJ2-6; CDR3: ASSLSTGAGANVLT
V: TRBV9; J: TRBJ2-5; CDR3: ASSPSGSSGEETQY
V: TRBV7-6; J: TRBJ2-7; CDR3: ASSPIPGSYEQY
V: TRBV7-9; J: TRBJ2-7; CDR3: ASSLEGRNTYEQY
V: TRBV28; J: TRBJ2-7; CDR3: ASSSRAYEQY
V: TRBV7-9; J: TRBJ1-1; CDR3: ASRGVNTEAF
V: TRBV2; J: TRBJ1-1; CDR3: ASMETGPVTEAF
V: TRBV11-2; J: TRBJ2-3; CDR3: ASSRRTDITDTQY
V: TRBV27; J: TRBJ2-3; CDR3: ASSPYPGTSGRDTQY
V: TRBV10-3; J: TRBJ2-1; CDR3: AIRSGDSEYNEQF
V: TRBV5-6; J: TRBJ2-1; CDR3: ASSLASLRRNEQF
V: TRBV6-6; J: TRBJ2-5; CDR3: ASRPGQQETQY
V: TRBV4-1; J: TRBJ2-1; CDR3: ASRNQAGGYEQF
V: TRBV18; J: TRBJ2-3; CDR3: ASSPRRLAGGGTDTQY
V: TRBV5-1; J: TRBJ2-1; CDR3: ASSLWGRDFNEQF
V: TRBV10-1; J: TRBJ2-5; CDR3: ASSETTSGRIETQY